This entry describes one T cell receptor (beta chain). Antigen specificity is unknown. From germline, CDR1 is LNHDA and CDR2 SQIVND (reference sequence). This CDR3 spans 14 amino acids. V lost 1 base to trimming and J lost 7 bases, with 11 bases between them. These data belong to a study of T cell responses to AZD1222 COVID-19 vaccine. Study observations and caveats: Researchers took repertoire samples only after the peak T cell response had come. Of the AZD1222 recipients, only six or seven were seropositive at baseline.

Sequencing used immunoSEQ multiplex PCR; TCRdb keeps in-frame clones, though not all of them. The sample consists of about 120,000 clones, 90% of them appearing once. The sequence derives from an adult in good health. The chain combines TRBV19 with TRBJ2-1; D is undetermined. The sample in question was peripheral blood, obtained on day 0 of AZD1222 vaccination. CDR3 sequence (DNA): TGTGCCAGTAGTATAGCGGCCCTGGGGAATGAGCAGTTCTTC. Amino acids: CASSIAALGNEQFF.